What follows are 2 T cell receptor beta chains derived from one specimen sequenced in a study of blood T cells in healthy people across ages. Then a second PCR, running about 7 to 11 cycles, was carried out with a sample-barcoded 5' primer and a J-beta primer mix. TCRdb processed the 5' RACE reads anew with MiXCR; each CDR3 protein has one entry. Of 1.8 million or so distinct CDR3 sequences detected, more than 35% appear once; the ten largest clones hold more than 20%. The sequenced sample was blood. Receptors originate from a human donor in good health.

This chain links TRBV24-1 with TRBJ1-1; tentative D call: TRBD1 (6 bases). CDR3 length: 13 amino acids. V shed 4 bases and J shed 5 bases, with 10 bases lying between them. Germline V gene lookup returns CDR1 KGHDR and CDR2 SFDVKD. CDR3 coding DNA: TGTGCCACCAGTGAAAACAGGGAGACTGAAGCTTTCTTT. Its protein product is CATSENRETEAFF.

This clonotype has just one count. The rearrangement links TRBV4-2 to TRBJ2-3; tentative D call: TRBD2 (5 bases). Germline V gene sequence: CDR1 LGHNA, CDR2 YNFKEQ. Trimming left V 0 bases short and J 2 bases short, with 15 bases between. This CDR3 has 17 amino acids. The CDR3 region is CASSQEVIGGSTDTQYF. For the CDR3, the DNA is TGTGCCAGCAGCCAAGAAGTTATTGGCGGGTCCACAGATACGCAGTATTTT.